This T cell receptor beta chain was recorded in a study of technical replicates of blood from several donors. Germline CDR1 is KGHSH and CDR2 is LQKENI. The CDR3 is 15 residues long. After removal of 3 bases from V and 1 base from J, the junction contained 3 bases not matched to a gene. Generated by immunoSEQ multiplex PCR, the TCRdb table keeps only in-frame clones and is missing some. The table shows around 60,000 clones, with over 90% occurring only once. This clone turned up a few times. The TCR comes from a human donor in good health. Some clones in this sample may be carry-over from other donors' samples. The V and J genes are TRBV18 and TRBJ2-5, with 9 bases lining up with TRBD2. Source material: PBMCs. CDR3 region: CASSPGTSPQETQYF. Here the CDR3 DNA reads TGTGCCAGCTCACCCGGGACTAGCCCCCAAGAGACCCAGTACTTC.